The 30 T cell receptor beta chains below were found in one sample sequenced in a study of blood T cell repertoires in COVID-19. The method was immunoSEQ multiplex PCR; TCRdb's version includes in-frame clones alone and lacks a portion of them. Among about 200,000 clones listed, around 92% were seen once. Material: peripheral blood. The receptors were gathered from a man aged 25 to 40 with acute or convalescent COVID-19.

V usage is TRBV9 and J usage is TRBJ1-3; D might be TRBD1 (5 bases). Germline CDR1 is SGDLS and CDR2 is YYNGEE. V lost 3 bases to trimming and J lost 2 bases, with 12 bases between them. This CDR3 spans 15 amino acids. CDR3 region: CASSGGGNPGNTIYF. The DNA of the CDR3 is TGTGCCAGCAGCGGGGGGGGTAACCCTGGAAACACCATATATTTT.

This clone was seen a single time. The chain combines TRBV6-6 with TRBJ2-6, with D possibly being TRBD1 (5 bases). V lost 2 bases to trimming and J lost 4 bases, with 12 bases between them. The germline CDR1 and CDR2 sequences are MNHNY and SVGAGI (reference sequence). CDR3 length: 16 amino acids. The CDR3 is CASSYSQGSGANVLTF. In nucleotides, the CDR3 is TGTGCCAGCAGTTACAGCCAGGGTTCAGGGGCCAACGTCCTGACTTTC.

A note on this clone: Additional DNA sequences in this sample encode the identical CDR3. The rearrangement uses TRBV4-1 and TRBJ1-5; D is possibly TRBD1 (5 bases). Germline lookup yields CDR1 MGHRA and CDR2 YSYEKL. Trimming left V 1 base short and J 5 bases short, with 6 bases between. The CDR3 runs 13 residues. In DNA, the CDR3 is TGCGCCAGCAGCCAAGGGGGGGATCAGCCCCAGCATTTT. It codes for CASSQGGDQPQHF.

This clone has a handful of counts. The chain combines TRBV2 with TRBJ2-7, with 8 bases lining up with TRBD2. The V gene end was trimmed by 7 bases and the J gene end by 0 bases; junction bases not matched to a gene: 2. Germline lookup yields CDR1 SNHLY and CDR2 FYNNEI. This CDR3 has 13 residues. This CDR3 reads CASNAGGSYEQYF. In DNA form, the CDR3 reads TGTGCCAGCAACGCGGGGGGCTCCTACGAGCAGTACTTC. The full variable domain, rest sourced from reference TRBV2 and TRBJ2-7, is EPEVTQTPSHQVTQMGQEVILRCVPISNHLYFYWYRQILGQKVEFLVSFYNNEISEKSEIFDDQFSVERPDGSNFTLKIRSTKLEDSAMYFCASNAGGSYEQYFGPGTRLTVT.

The rearrangement links TRBV24-1 to TRBJ2-5; 7 nucleotides align to TRBD1. This CDR3 spans 16 amino acids. CDR1 is KGHDR, CDR2 SFDVKD, per germline. After removal of 4 bases from V and 1 base from J, the junction contained 8 bases not matched to a gene. CDR3 region: CATSDTGTAPQETQYF. CDR3 DNA: TGTGCCACCAGTGACACCGGGACAGCGCCCCAAGAGACCCAGTACTTC.

The chain couples TRBV12-2 to TRBJ2-5; TRBD2 reflects the table's D call only, with no check against the DNA. TRBV12-2 is an annotated pseudogene. CDR3 length: 17 residues. The CDR3 nucleotides are TGTGCAAGTCGCTCCCCCCGCGGGGCGGGAGTTATAGAGACCCAGTACTTC. It specifies CASRSPRGAGVIETQYF.

The genes are TRBV5-4 and TRBJ2-1, with D perhaps TRBD1 (6 bases). The V and J ends lost 0 bases and 10 bases respectively, with 14 bases between them. The V gene's germline CDR1 is SGHNT and CDR2 YYREEE (reference sequence). The CDR3 consists of 14 residues. CDR3 DNA sequence: TGTGCCAGCAGCTTGGACAGGGCCCTCCGGGAGCAGTTCTTC. Its translation is CASSLDRALREQFF. Drawing the rest from reference TRBV5-4 and TRBJ2-1, the complete variable domain is ETGVTQSPTHLIKTRGQQVTLRCSSQSGHNTVSWYQQALGQGPQFIFQYYREEENGRGNFPPRFSGLQFPNYSSELNVNALELDDSALYLCASSLDRALREQFFGPGTRLTVL.

The genes are TRBV19 and TRBJ2-7; the D gene is possibly TRBD1 (6 bases). CDR1 and CDR2 from the germline V gene are LNHDA and SQIVND (reference sequence). This CDR3 contains 13 residues. Between the trimmed V and J ends, which lost 2 bases and 7 bases, there was a span of 12 bases. The CDR3 sequence: CASSIQGSSEQYF. CDR3 in DNA: TGTGCCAGTAGTATACAGGGGAGTAGTGAGCAGTACTTC.

This chain uses TRBV9 with TRBJ2-7, with unresolved D. The CDR3 runs 13 residues. V was clipped by 0 bases and J by 2 bases, with 6 bases between them. The V gene's germline CDR1 is SGDLS and CDR2 YYNGEE. CDR3 nucleotide sequence: TGTGCCAGCAGCGTAGATGGCACCTACGAGCAGTACTTC. Its translation: CASSVDGTYEQYF. The full variable domain, completed using reference TRBV9 and TRBJ2-7, is DSGVTQTPKHLITATGQRVTLRCSPRSGDLSVYWYQQSLDQGLQFLIQYYNGEERAKGNILERFSAQQFPDLHSELNLSSLELGDSALYFCASSVDGTYEQYFGPGTRLTVT.

The chain is built from TRBV12-3 or TRBV12-4 and TRBJ2-3; 9 nucleotides align to TRBD1. Trimming cost V 8 bases and J 4 bases; bases outside gene matches: 4. The CDR3 consists of 13 residues. In nucleotides, the CDR3 is TGTGCCAGCGGGGGACAGGGCCCAGATACGCAGTATTTT. Protein sequence: CASGGQGPDTQYF.

V is TRBV30 and J is TRBJ2-1; 7 bases agree with TRBD1. V lost 4 bases to trimming and J lost 1 base; unmatched junction nucleotides: 10. Per the germline V gene, CDR1 is GTSNPN and CDR2 is SVGIG (reference sequence). The CDR3 is made up of 16 amino acids. The CDR3 sequence is CAWKILGQASYNEQFF. In nucleotides, the CDR3 is TGTGCCTGGAAAATCCTTGGACAGGCTTCCTACAATGAGCAGTTCTTC. Full variable domain (remainder filled in from reference TRBV30 and TRBJ2-1): SQTIHQWPATLVQPVGSPLSLECTVEGTSNPNLYWYRQAAGRGLQLLFYSVGIGQISSEVPQNLSASRPQDRQFILSSKKLLLSDSGFYLCAWKILGQASYNEQFFGPGTRLTVL.

V is TRBV3-1 (or the pseudogene TRBV3-2) and J is TRBJ2-5; D is undetermined. V lost 4 bases, J lost 0 bases, and 9 bases lay in between. CDR3 size: 14 residues. Germline V gene sequence: CDR1 LGHDT, CDR2 YNNKEL (reference sequence). DNA for the CDR3: TGTGCCAGCAGCCCCTCCGCGTACCAAGAGACCCAGTACTTC. It translates to CASSPSAYQETQYF.

The genes are TRBV28 and TRBJ2-1; perhaps TRBD2 as D (5 bases). The CDR3 totals 16 residues. Germline CDR1 MDHEN, CDR2 SYDVKM. V lost 6 bases and J 5 bases, leaving 20 bases between the germline ends. CDR3 in amino acids: CASSLIERRLNNEQFF. CDR3 bases: TGTGCCAGCAGCTTAATTGAGCGGAGGTTAAACAATGAGCAGTTCTTC.

This clone came up once. V is TRBV7-9 and J is TRBJ1-4, with D hard to call. The CDR3 covers 13 residues. V was shortened by 5 bases and J by 9 bases, with 13 bases between the two germline ends. The V gene's germline CDR1 is SEHNR and CDR2 FQNEAQ (reference sequence). The CDR3 DNA is TGTGCCAGCAGCCTAGACCGGACTCAAAAACTGTTTTTT. Translated: CASSLDRTQKLFF.

The genes are TRBV7-3 and TRBJ2-5; D is undetermined. Germline V gene data show CDR1 as SGHTA and CDR2 as FQGTGA. The CDR3 is 13 amino acids. The V end lost 2 bases, the J end lost 4 bases, and 8 bases lay between the germline ends. CDR3 in amino acids: CASSLRPGETQYF. In nucleotides, the CDR3 is TGTGCCAGCAGCTTACGCCCGGGAGAGACCCAGTACTTC. Supplemented by reference TRBV7-3 and TRBJ2-5, the full variable domain reads GAGVSQTPSNKVTEKGKYVELRCDPISGHTALYWYRQSLGQGPEFLIYFQGTGAADDSGLPNDRFFAVRPEGSVSTLKIQRTERGDSAVYLCASSLRPGETQYFGPGTRLLVL.

This clone was seen only once. The chain links TRBV11-2 to TRBJ2-2, with unresolved D. Trimming left V 4 bases short and J 4 bases short, with 7 bases between. CDR1 and CDR2 from the germline V gene are SGHAT and FQNNGV. The CDR3 length is 13 residues. CDR3 in amino acids: CASSSLRTGELFF. CDR3 coding DNA: TGTGCCAGCAGCTCACTCCGCACCGGGGAGCTGTTTTTT.

This clone showed up just once. The rearrangement links TRBV27 to TRBJ2-7; D perhaps matches TRBD2 (7 bases). Trimming shortened V by 2 bases and J by 5 bases, and 16 bases separated the two germline ends. The CDR3 loop spans 15 amino acids. The germline V gene encodes CDR1 MNHEY and CDR2 SMNVEV (reference sequence). CDR3 DNA: TGTGCCAGCAGTTTAGGGGGGGCTATGTTCAACGAGCAGTACTTC. It translates to CASSLGGAMFNEQYF.

This rearrangement joins TRBV7-9 to TRBJ1-2, with D unclear. Deletions cut 0 bases from V and 2 bases from J, with 7 bases between. The CDR3 loop spans 14 amino acids. Germline V gives CDR1 SEHNR, CDR2 FQNEAQ (reference sequence). CDR3 DNA: TGTGCCAGCAGCTTAGCCGGGGTAAACTATGGCTACACCTTC. Amino acids: CASSLAGVNYGYTF.

The chain links TRBV28 to TRBJ2-3; the match to TRBD1 covers 10 bases. Trimming at V came to 9 bases and at J to 2 bases, leaving 8 bases not matched to a gene. CDR1 and CDR2 (germline): MDHEN, SYDVKM. This CDR3 contains 15 residues. The CDR3 loop reads CASSPGTGVTDTQYF. The DNA of the CDR3 is TGTGCCAGTTCGCCCGGGACAGGGGTCACAGATACGCAGTATTTT.

This rearrangement joins TRBV5-1 to TRBJ1-5; D call uncertain. Germline V gives CDR1 SGHRS, CDR2 YFSETQ. The CDR3 loop spans 12 amino acids. The ends were cut back, 4 bases at V and 6 bases at J, with 8 bases in the middle. Written as DNA, the CDR3 is TGCGCCAGCAGCCTCAACGGTCAGCCCCAGCATTTT. Translated, it gives CASSLNGQPQHF.

The chain employs TRBV3-1 (or the pseudogene TRBV3-2) and TRBJ2-7, with D tentatively TRBD2 (6 bases). CDR3 length equals 13 residues. V lost 1 base to trimming and J lost 6 bases, with 10 bases between them. Germline-derived CDR1 and CDR2 are LGHDT and YNNKEL (reference sequence). CDR3 sequence: CASSQAGEGEQYF. CDR3 DNA sequence: TGTGCCAGCAGCCAAGCGGGGGAAGGCGAGCAGTACTTC.

V is TRBV9 and J is TRBJ1-3; TRBD1 matches 8 bases. The CDR3 extends over 16 amino acids. V was clipped by 0 bases and J by 3 bases; unmatched bases: 5. The germline CDR1 and CDR2 sequences are SGDLS and YYNGEE. The CDR3 DNA reads as TGTGCCAGCAGCGTAGCCGACGGGACAGGTGGAAACACCATATATTTT. Protein product: CASSVADGTGGNTIYF.

The CDR3 here is CATSDSDRQETQYF. The CDR3, as DNA: TGTGCCACCAGTGATTCGGACAGACAAGAGACCCAGTACTTC. The chain combines TRBV24-1 with TRBJ2-5; D is possibly TRBD1 (6 bases). Looked up from germline, CDR1 is KGHDR and CDR2 is SFDVKD. The V end was cut by 2 bases, the J end by 2 bases, with 8 bases between. This CDR3 is 14 amino acids long.

This chain links TRBV18 with TRBJ2-7, with TRBD1 matching 8 bases. This CDR3 is built from 15 residues. Germline CDR1 and CDR2: KGHSH and LQKENI. V lost 3 bases and J lost 2; bases outside the gene matches: 6. CDR3 loop: CASSPGQGTTYEQYF. For the CDR3, the DNA is TGTGCCAGCTCACCTGGACAGGGCACTACCTACGAGCAGTACTTC.

The CDR3 is CASRPTGANYGYTF. CDR3 nucleotide sequence: TGCGCCAGCAGGCCGACAGGAGCCAACTATGGCTACACCTTC. The V and J genes are TRBV10-2 and TRBJ1-2, with D tentatively TRBD1 (6 bases). The V end was cut by 6 bases, the J end by 2 bases, with 13 bases between. Germline V CDR1 and CDR2: WSHSY, SAAADI. The CDR3 length is 14 residues.

This chain connects TRBV2 to TRBJ2-5; D is perhaps TRBD1 (7 bases). Trimming took 1 base from V and 9 from J, leaving 15 bases between them. Germline-derived CDR1 and CDR2 are SNHLY and FYNNEI. This CDR3 has 14 amino acids. The CDR3 sequence: CASSEDRGWGAQYF. CDR3 nucleotide sequence: TGTGCCAGCAGTGAAGACAGGGGCTGGGGGGCCCAGTACTTC.

This clone came up once. The V gene is TRBV6-6, the J gene TRBJ2-3; D tentatively fits TRBD1 or TRBD2 (6 bases each). Germline CDR1 MNHNY, CDR2 SVGAGI (reference sequence). V lost 6 bases and J 6 bases, leaving 16 bases between the germline ends. The CDR3 has 14 residues. The CDR3 reads CASSYGGPMDTQYF. In DNA, the CDR3 is TGTGCCAGCAGCTACGGGGGCCCAATGGATACGCAGTATTTT.

The V call is TRBV12-3 or TRBV12-4, the J call TRBJ1-1, with TRBD1 identical over 9 bases. V was clipped by 7 bases and J by 3 bases; unmatched bases: 3. The CDR3 runs 13 residues. Here the CDR3 DNA reads TGTGCCAGCACCCGGACAGGGGACACTGAAGCTTTCTTT. Its protein product is CASTRTGDTEAFF.

The chain uses TRBV20-1 and TRBJ2-1, with 15 bases matching TRBD2. This CDR3 contains 14 residues. The germline CDR1 and CDR2 sequences are DFQATT and SNEGSKA (reference sequence). Trimming removed 3 bases from V and 10 bases from J; junction bases left unmatched: 4. The CDR3 loop reads CSASSGTSGGEQFF. In DNA, the CDR3 is TGCAGTGCTAGTTCCGGGACTAGCGGGGGGGAGCAGTTCTTC.

This chain connects TRBV9 to TRBJ1-3, with D maybe TRBD1 (6 bases). In germline, CDR1 is SGDLS, CDR2 YYNGEE. V lost 3 bases to trimming and J lost 0 bases, with 16 bases between them. CDR3 length: 17 amino acids. In DNA form, the CDR3 reads TGTGCCAGCAGCGAGAGGACAGCGACCTACTCTGGAAACACCATATATTTT. This gives the protein CASSERTATYSGNTIYF.